Listed here are 20 T cell receptor beta chains from one sample, sequenced in a study of blood T cells in healthy people across ages. With a J-beta primer mix and a sample-barcoded 5' primer, a second PCR ran 7 to 11 cycles. MiXCR, run by TCRdb on the 5' RACE reads, gives a single entry per CDR3 protein. The sample lists hundreds of thousands of distinct CDR3 sequences, 32% seen once, with approximately 15% in the top ten. The sample taken for sequencing was blood. These receptors came from a woman older than 75 in good health.

This clonotype was seen ten or more times. The rearrangement joins TRBV24-1 to TRBJ2-3; D may be TRBD1 (6 bases). The CDR3 covers 14 residues. The V gene's germline CDR1 is KGHDR and CDR2 SFDVKD. Trimming took off 7 bases at V and 2 bases at J, with 12 bases between the two ends. The CDR3 loop reads CATSVAGVTDTQYF. The CDR3, as DNA: TGTGCCACCAGCGTGGCAGGGGTCACAGATACGCAGTATTTT.

In its sample, this clonotype was seen many times. V is TRBV29-1 and J is TRBJ2-3; D is perhaps TRBD1 or TRBD2 (7 bases each). The CDR3 is made up of 16 amino acids. Trimming shortened V by 3 bases and J by 2 bases, and 18 bases separated the two germline ends. Germline CDR1 and CDR2: SQVTM and ANQGSEA. CDR3 sequence: CSVERGGGQNTDTQYF. In DNA form, the CDR3 reads TGCAGCGTTGAGAGGGGGGGGGGACAGAACACAGATACGCAGTATTTT.

This clonotype showed up just a few times. The rearrangement joins TRBV28 to TRBJ1-2; TRBD1 might be the D (6 bases). This CDR3 contains 14 residues. Trimming took 11 bases from V and 6 from J, leaving 22 bases between them. Germline lookup yields CDR1 MDHEN and CDR2 SYDVKM. Here the CDR3 DNA reads TGTGCCGGGGGGATAGGGGGACAACTTAATGGCTACACCTTC. This encodes CAGGIGGQLNGYTF.

This clonotype was seen only a few times. The chain uses TRBV30 and TRBJ2-1; 7 bases align to TRBD1. Unmatched junction bases numbered 9, after V lost 1 base and J lost 9 bases. Germline V gene sequence: CDR1 GTSNPN, CDR2 SVGIG (reference sequence). This CDR3 has 14 residues. The CDR3 protein is CAWSDRDSIREQFF. DNA for the CDR3: TGTGCCTGGAGTGACCGGGACAGTATCCGTGAGCAGTTCTTC. The full variable domain, with the rest looked up from reference TRBV30 and TRBJ2-1, is SQTIHQWPATLVQPVGSPLSLECTVEGTSNPNLYWYRQAAGRGLQLLFYSVGIGQISSEVPQNLSASRPQDRQFILSSKKLLLSDSGFYLCAWSDRDSIREQFFGPGTRLTVL.

In its sample, this clonotype was seen many times. The J gene is TRBJ2-7, the V gene TRBV7-8, with 7 bases aligning to TRBD2. Germline V gene data show CDR1 as SGHVS and CDR2 as FQNEAQ. The CDR3 has 13 amino acids. Unmatched junction bases numbered 4, after V lost 4 bases and J lost 4 bases. CDR3 DNA: TGTGCCAGCAGCTCCTCGCGGGGGTACGAGCAGTACTTC. Its protein is CASSSSRGYEQYF.

The sample holds many counts of this clonotype. The rearrangement joins TRBV11-3 to TRBJ2-7; a possible D gene is TRBD2 (5 bases). The CDR3 contains 16 residues. Germline CDR1 and CDR2: SGHNT and YENEEA. V was trimmed by 2 bases and J by 2 bases, leaving 16 bases between them. CDR3 in amino acids: CASSLNSAGIAYEQYF. DNA of the CDR3: TGTGCCAGCAGCTTAAATAGCGCGGGCATCGCCTACGAGCAGTACTTC.

Many counts were recorded for this clonotype. The rearrangement uses TRBV7-2 and TRBJ2-5; D is undetermined. CDR3 length: 13 residues. The V end was cut by 4 bases, the J end by 5 bases, with 11 bases between. Germline V gives CDR1 SGHTA, CDR2 FQGNSA. In nucleotides, the CDR3 is TGTGCCAGCAGCTCCGTGCCCCTGGAGACCCAGTACTTC. This encodes CASSSVPLETQYF.

This clonotype appeared many times. This sequence joins TRBV6-5 and TRBJ2-5; TRBD1 agrees at 8 bases. Germline V CDR1 and CDR2: MNHEY, SVGAGI. J lost 3 bases, V lost 6 bases, and 3 bases had no gene match. This CDR3 spans 13 amino acids. CDR3 region: CASRMTGEETQYF. The CDR3 DNA reads TGTGCCAGCAGGATGACAGGGGAAGAGACCCAGTACTTC.

This clonotype occurred a few times. This sequence may be a read error, since a much larger clone differs from it by one base. This chain joins TRBV9 and TRBJ2-1, with 11 bases lining up with TRBD2. The V gene end was trimmed by 0 bases and the J gene end by 9 bases; junction bases not matched to a gene: 5. The germline V gene has CDR1 SGDLS and CDR2 YYNGEE. The CDR3 runs 15 residues. CDR3 protein: CASSVATSGGREQFF. Written as DNA, the CDR3 is TGTGCCAGCAGCGTAGCTACTAGCGGGGGCCGTGAGCAGTTCTTC.

The CDR3 coding sequence is TGTGCCAGCAGTTTACGGAACGGGTTTAAGGATCAGCCCCAGCATTTT. Residues: CASSLRNGFKDQPQHF. V usage is TRBV12-3 or TRBV12-4 and J usage is TRBJ1-5, with no clear D. The germline V and J ends were trimmed by 2 bases and 5 bases, with 16 bases remaining between them. This CDR3 is 16 amino acids long.

This clonotype was recorded at least ten times. The rearrangement uses TRBV18 and TRBJ1-2; D call uncertain. This CDR3 region has 13 residues. Trimming removed 2 bases from V and 6 bases from J, with 10 bases in between. Germline V gene lookup returns CDR1 KGHSH and CDR2 LQKENI. The CDR3 region has the DNA TGTGCCAGCTCACCAACGGGAATTAATGGCTACACCTTC. Encoded protein: CASSPTGINGYTF.

The rearrangement links TRBV7-3 to TRBJ2-5; 8 nucleotides align to TRBD1. Germline V gene sequence: CDR1 SGHTA, CDR2 FQGTGA. The CDR3 totals 15 residues. The V gene end was trimmed by 1 base and the J gene end by 4 bases; junction bases not matched to a gene: 5. The CDR3 loop is CASSLISGQGETQYF. Here the CDR3 DNA reads TGTGCCAGCAGCTTAATATCCGGACAGGGAGAGACCCAGTACTTC.

Only one count was recorded for this clonotype. This chain uses TRBV20-1 with TRBJ2-7; no clear D gene. The assigned J gene may be wrong: the sequence end matches TRBJ2-5 better. This CDR3 comprises 14 residues. Germline loops: CDR1 DFQATT, CDR2 SNEGSKA (reference sequence). For the CDR3, the DNA is TGCAGTGCTACAGAGGCGACCTTTTGGGAGACCCAGTACTTC. It encodes CSATEATFWETQYF.

This clonotype was seen a handful of times. V gene TRBV7-8 combines with J gene TRBJ1-5; no reliable D call. V was cut by 8 bases and J by 2 bases, with 13 bases left in between. The CDR3 has 14 amino acids. Germline CDR1 SGHVS, CDR2 FQNEAQ. CDR3 sequence: CASAVVGGNQPQHF. CDR3 coding DNA: TGTGCCAGCGCCGTCGTTGGAGGCAATCAGCCCCAGCATTTT.

The genes are TRBV6-4 and TRBJ2-2; no reliable D call. Germline loops: CDR1 MRHNA, CDR2 SNTAGT. The CDR3 is 14 amino acids. V was shortened by 6 bases and J by 2 bases, with 10 bases between the two germline ends. The CDR3 sequence is CASRANSNTGELFF. DNA for the CDR3: TGTGCCAGCAGGGCTAACAGTAACACCGGGGAGCTGTTTTTT.

This sequence joins TRBV7-2 and TRBJ1-5, with a weak D call TRBD1 (6 bases). The ends were cut back, 1 base at V and 7 bases at J, with 17 bases in the middle. Germline V gives CDR1 SGHTA, CDR2 FQGNSA. CDR3 size: 16 residues. Written as DNA, the CDR3 is TGTGCCAGCAGCTTAGAGGGGGGGGGGCTGAGGCAGCCCCAGCATTTT. Its protein product is CASSLEGGGLRQPQHF.

The chain couples TRBV27 to TRBJ2-3, with a tentative D call TRBD2 (7 bases). The CDR3 is 14 residues long. Germline V gene sequence: CDR1 MNHEY, CDR2 SMNVEV (reference sequence). V was clipped by 8 bases and J by 4 bases, with 16 bases between them. CDR3 sequence (DNA): TGTGCCAGCGCAACCGGGGGGCGCGCAGATACGCAGTATTTT. Encoded protein: CASATGGRADTQYF.

This clonotype was detected once. A read error may explain this, as a much larger clone is one base away. CDR3 in amino acids: CAWSRYIDEQFF. The CDR3 DNA sequence: TGTGCCTGGAGTCGCTATATCGATGAGCAGTTCTTC. V usage is TRBV30 and J usage is TRBJ2-1; no clear D gene. This CDR3 spans 12 amino acids. V was cut by 2 bases and J by 8 bases, with 10 bases left in between. Germline CDR1 reads GTSNPN; CDR2 reads SVGIG (reference sequence).

This clonotype was detected many times. The chain carries TRBV10-3 and TRBJ2-1; D not certain. The V gene lost 5 bases and the J gene lost 0 bases, with 11 bases spanning the gap. The germline gives CDR1 ENHRY, CDR2 SYGVKD. The CDR3 runs to 15 residues. CDR3 loop: CAISPGLISYNEQFF. In nucleotides, the CDR3 is TGTGCCATCAGTCCCGGCCTTATCTCCTACAATGAGCAGTTCTTC.

Regarding this clonotype: This may arise from a read error, as a much more abundant clone is one base away. The chain recombines TRBV5-1 with TRBJ2-1; D may correspond to TRBD1 or TRBD2 (6 bases each). The CDR3 sequence is 15 residues long. Per germline, CDR1 SGHRS and CDR2 YFSETQ. V dropped 4 bases and J dropped 6 bases, with 17 bases sitting between them. The CDR3 region has the DNA TGCGCCAGCAGCCCGTTGCCTTGGGGGGCCAATGAGCAGTTCTTC. Amino acid sequence: CASSPLPWGANEQFF.